This passage covers 5 T cell receptor beta chains from one sample sequenced in a study of human T cells and chemical hapten exposure. Time point described: healthy volunteer bleed at 2 weeks. Unfractionated whole blood served as the source for total RNA extraction. MiXCR, run by TCRdb on the RACE reads, gives a single entry per CDR3 protein. The sample includes 130,000 or so distinct CDR3 sequences, approximately 9.5% of them seen just once. The sequencing input was whole blood. These receptors all stem from a male donor in good health. Some clones in this sample may be carry-over from other donors' samples.

This clonotype was found many times. The rearrangement joins TRBV10-3 to TRBJ1-1; tentative D call: TRBD1 (6 bases). Germline V lookup: CDR1 ENHRY, CDR2 SYGVKD. This CDR3 is 15 amino acids long. Between the trimmed V and J ends, which lost 7 bases and 5 bases, there was a span of 20 bases. The chain's CDR3 is CAITPTGREGTEAFF. The DNA of the CDR3 is TGTGCCATCACCCCGACAGGCCGCGAGGGGACTGAAGCTTTCTTT.

V and J are TRBV11-2 and TRBJ2-2; D uncertain. This CDR3 has 14 amino acids. The germline V gene encodes CDR1 SGHAT and CDR2 FQNNGV. V dropped 4 bases and J dropped 10 bases, with 16 bases sitting between them. Here the CDR3 DNA reads TGTGCCAGCAGCTCAGAAAAGGGTACTTCGGAGCTGTTTTTT. Translated, it gives CASSSEKGTSELFF.

This chain uses TRBV2 with TRBJ2-7, with D perhaps TRBD2 (5 bases). Per the germline V gene, CDR1 is SNHLY and CDR2 is FYNNEI. Trimming took off 3 bases at V and 0 bases at J, with 12 bases between the two ends. The CDR3 has 15 residues. CDR3 residues: CASSEELGSSYEQYF. As DNA, the CDR3 is TGTGCCAGCAGTGAGGAACTGGGGAGCTCCTACGAGCAGTACTTC.

This clonotype was recorded at least ten times. This sequence joins TRBV7-9 and TRBJ2-1; unclear D gene. The germline gives CDR1 SEHNR, CDR2 FQNEAQ (reference sequence). CDR3 length: 14 residues. Trimming took 5 bases from V and 1 from J, leaving 9 bases between them. This CDR3 reads CASSKSTSYNEQFF. The CDR3 coding sequence is TGTGCCAGCAGCAAAAGTACTTCCTACAATGAGCAGTTCTTC. Filled out from reference TRBV7-9 and TRBJ2-1, the complete variable domain reads DTGVSQNPRHKITKRGQNVTFRCDPISEHNRLYWYRQTLGQGPEFLTYFQNEAQLEKSRLLSDRFSAERPKGSFSTLEIQRTEQGDSAMYLCASSKSTSYNEQFFGPGTRLTVL.

This clonotype was seen only a few times. The CDR3 reads CASSQTEGVRSYEQYF. The DNA for the CDR3 is TGTGCCAGCAGCCAGACCGAGGGGGTAAGGAGCTACGAGCAGTACTTC. The chain combines TRBV14 with TRBJ2-7; maybe TRBD1 (6 bases). The CDR3 contains 16 residues. In germline, CDR1 is SGHDN, CDR2 FVKESK. Trimming took 3 bases from V and 3 from J, leaving 18 bases between them.